These 5 T cell receptor beta chains were all obtained from the same sample, sequenced in a study of blood T cells in healthy people across ages. Together with a sample-barcoded 5' primer, a J-beta primer mix was included in a second PCR lasting about 6 to 12 cycles. TCRdb re-analysed the 5' RACE reads in MiXCR, keeping a single row per CDR3 protein. The profile shows hundreds of thousands of distinct CDR3 sequences, under 50% of them singletons. Source material: blood. The receptor source for this set is a man aged 25 to 40 in good health.

This clonotype occurred a few times. The rearrangement links TRBV21-1 to TRBJ2-5; the table's D call of TRBD1 was not tested on the DNA. TRBV21-1 is designated a pseudogene. The CDR3 consists of 15 residues. The CDR3 nucleotides read TGTGCCAGCAGCAAAGGGGCGGACAGACAAGAGACCCAGTACTTC. As protein: CASSKGADRQETQYF.

The genes are TRBV4-2 and TRBJ2-4; D perhaps matches TRBD1 (6 bases). The germline V gene encodes CDR1 LGHNA and CDR2 YNFKEQ. The CDR3 consists of 17 residues. V was shortened by 2 bases and J by 0 bases, with 14 bases between the two germline ends. This CDR3 is CASSQITEGEAKNIQYF. CDR3 sequence (DNA): TGTGCCAGCAGCCAAATCACTGAGGGGGAAGCCAAAAACATTCAGTACTTC.

The CDR3 is CASSQVTGDGTEAFF. The CDR3 region has the DNA TGTGCCAGCAGCCAGGTTACAGGGGACGGCACTGAAGCTTTCTTT. The J gene is TRBJ1-1, the V gene TRBV4-2; 7 positions agree with TRBD1. The CDR3 runs 15 residues. Per germline, CDR1 LGHNA and CDR2 YNFKEQ. V lost 3 bases, J lost 4 bases, and 8 bases stayed unmatched.

The table lists this clonotype with a few counts. CDR3 sequence (DNA): TGCGCCAGCAGCTTGGCTCGGGGGGCCCGCACAGATACGCAGTATTTT. Protein: CASSLARGARTDTQYF. This sequence joins TRBV5-1 and TRBJ2-3; weak D call: TRBD2 (7 bases). This CDR3 spans 16 amino acids. The ends were cut back, 0 bases at V and 1 base at J, with 12 bases in the middle. Germline loops: CDR1 SGHRS, CDR2 YFSETQ.

The V gene is TRBV25-1, the J gene TRBJ2-3; 9 bases fit TRBD1. Trimming at V came to 2 bases and at J to 8 bases, leaving 11 bases not matched to a gene. Germline V gene lookup returns CDR1 MGHDK and CDR2 SYGVNS. The CDR3 length is 16 residues. CDR3 sequence reads: CASSEAGQGKSGTQYF. CDR3 coding DNA: TGTGCCAGCAGTGAAGCGGGACAGGGAAAAAGCGGTACGCAGTATTTT. Using reference TRBV25-1 and TRBJ2-3 for the parts outside the CDR3, the full variable domain is EADIYQTPRYLVIGTGKKITLECSQTMGHDKMYWYQQDPGMELHLIHYSYGVNSTEKGDLSSESTVSRIRTEHFPLTLESARPSHTSQYLCASSEAGQGKSGTQYFGPGTRLTVL.